The source of this T cell receptor (beta chain) is a study of T cells after posttransplantation cyclophosphamide (dated by TCRdb to about 2016). Regarding the complete study: Using TRB sequencing, the study followed how the T cell repertoire reconstituted after myeloablative bone marrow transplantation in which posttransplantation cyclophosphamide served as GVHD prophylaxis. Samples from some 33 PTCy-treated patients and over 15 related bone marrow donors of those patients were subjected to antigen receptor sequencing. TRB sequencing was performed on blood from all 35 or so PTCy patients with 1-year posttransplant specimens. Up to roughly 3 additional blood samples from 2 to 5.2 years after transplant were also TRB-sequenced in 3 patients, as was pretransplant blood from several patients. TRA and TRB clonality were tightly correlated in eight to ten samples, so subsequent TCR analyses focused on TRB only. Public TRB sequences were checked against a database of over 3,000 sequences associated with responses to pathogens, tumor antigens, self-antigens and alloantigens.

TRB sequencing used genomic DNA with the immunoSEQ assay at survey resolution or the hsTCRB kit. Processing in the source paper ran as follows. Initial read processing used immunoSEQ software, and repertoire analyses used the LymphoSeq R package. Clonality was computed as 1 minus normalized Shannon entropy; Gini coefficient was also calculated for each TRB dataset. To infer phenotypes in unsorted samples, TRB sequences from sorted subsets of the recipient or donor were mapped onto the unsorted samples of the same recipient. TCRdb holds this immuneACCESS table with in-frame rearrangements only. Some clones are missing; in checked studies, unresolved V genes explain under half, and the rest has no known cause. The V and J calls and clone size come from that table; D and trimming were worked out from the DNA. The sample records tens of thousands of clones, over 85% of which are singletons. The top ten clones comprise under 3% of the sample.

CDR1 and CDR2 were assigned from the germline V gene (reference sequence) as SGHNT and YYREEE. There are 16 amino acids in the CDR3, from cysteine to phenylalanine inclusive. The CDR3 DNA has 48 bases and is translated from base 1. At the junction V is shortened by 1 base and J by 5 bases; bases outside the gene matches: 7. What the work shows at the level of the full study, not this receptor alone: Across the roughly 40 patients, TRB clonality was highly associated with recipient CMV seropositivity and CMV reactivation, and diversity with PTCy was similar to that in the CNI/methotrexate controls. The TRB repertoires of T cells infiltrating skin or the GI tract showed only limited overlap with the TRB repertoires found in blood. Donor-recipient similarity was low at 1-2 months but rose over the first year, and later blood repertoires were often dominated by donor CD8+ memory clones.

To note about this clone: What this receptor recognizes is not known. No base quality values were provided; no much bigger clone lies one nucleotide off.

On the day of marrow donation, related bone marrow donors gave peripheral blood samples. Peripheral blood and bone marrow mononuclear cells were isolated by Ficoll-Hypaque density centrifugation and cryopreserved. Sequenced input: PBMCs. The chain is made from TRBV5-4 and TRBJ2-7, with 12 junctional bases fitting TRBD1. The TCR comes from a woman under 40 in good health and a related stem cell transplant donor. The DNA sequence follows: TGTGCCAGCAGCTTGCCTGGGACAGGGGGCCACCACGAGCAGTACTTC. This encodes CASSLPGTGGHHEQYF.